This TCR beta chain is from a study of Ad26.COV2.S vaccination and SARS-CoV-2 variants. Across the study: The donor was enrolled in the Ad26.COV2.S arm of the COV1001 trial. Each vaccinee took Ad26.COV2.S intramuscularly, once or twice 56 days apart.

In regard to this clone: The antigen is unknown.

Only in-frame clones appear in the TCRdb table, and some are missing; sequencing was by immunoSEQ multiplex PCR. The sample holds some 500,000 clones, roughly 89% seen once. V lost 6 bases, J lost 7 bases, and 12 bases stayed unmatched. CDR1 is MGHRA, CDR2 YSYEKL, per germline. The CDR3 loop spans 16 amino acids. Described treatment: 15 to 20 received Ad26.COV2.S at low or high dose, single or two shots; roughly five received placebo; per-sample allocation not given. Samples came from day 63 after the first vaccine or placebo injection. A Boston donor was an adult aged 18-55 years. The study's findings and limits: Placebo recipients had lower spike-specific TCR breadth than vaccine recipients.

The chain couples TRBV4-1 to TRBJ1-4; 9 bases line up with TRBD1. The sequence came from a person between 18 and 59 years old who received the Ad26.COV2.S COVID-19 vaccine or a placebo. The source material was peripheral blood, sampled in a trial of Ad26.COV2.S vaccine versus placebo. The CDR3 DNA reads TGCGCCAGCAGGCGCATTTTGGGACAGGGAGGTGAAAAACTGTTTTTT. Translating gives CASRRILGQGGEKLFF.